Listed below are T cell receptor beta chains from one sample, sequenced in a study of shared clonotypes between healthy human individuals. Clones were sequenced by immunoSEQ multiplex PCR, and TCRdb holds only the in-frame ones, with some missing. The sample lists 1.5 million to 2.5 million clones; roughly 94% were seen once. Sample: naive CD8+ T cells sorted from blood. The receptors were gathered from a man aged 18-30 years in good health. CDR3s leave out the opening cysteine and the closing phenylalanine or tryptophan.

v_gene: TRBV5-6; j_gene: TRBJ2-5; CDR3aa: ASSLAGGTQY
v_gene: TRBV6-5; j_gene: TRBJ2-6; CDR3aa: ASSYSAGTGANVLT
v_gene: TRBV6-6; j_gene: TRBJ2-5; CDR3aa: ASSYPQDNQETQY
v_gene: TRBV7-8; j_gene: TRBJ1-5; CDR3aa: ASSSDPDLPGPNQPQH
v_gene: TRBV19; j_gene: TRBJ2-2; CDR3aa: ASSIMGEAGELF
v_gene: TRBV19; j_gene: TRBJ2-7; CDR3aa: ASSTEGENHEQY
v_gene: TRBV7-9; j_gene: TRBJ1-1; CDR3aa: ASEQGALNEAF
v_gene: TRBV18; j_gene: TRBJ2-7; CDR3aa: ASSPIDRVYEQY
v_gene: TRBV19; j_gene: TRBJ2-3; CDR3aa: ASSIGPGGSRTDTQY
v_gene: TRBV7-2; j_gene: TRBJ2-7; CDR3aa: ASSLDGDSSYEQY
v_gene: TRBV4-1; j_gene: TRBJ2-1; CDR3aa: ASSQRTSGSYNEQF
v_gene: TRBV5-4; j_gene: TRBJ1-4; CDR3aa: ASSHGSEKLF
v_gene: TRBV11-1; j_gene: TRBJ2-5; CDR3aa: ASSPPGTGETQY
v_gene: TRBV28; j_gene: TRBJ2-3; CDR3aa: ASSLGDVTDTQY
v_gene: TRBV7-9; j_gene: TRBJ2-2; CDR3aa: ASSLAGASGQTTGELF
v_gene: TRBV2; j_gene: TRBJ1-1; CDR3aa: ASSDDRAGTEAF
v_gene: TRBV27; j_gene: TRBJ1-2; CDR3aa: ASSWAGADYGYT
v_gene: TRBV5-1; j_gene: TRBJ2-7; CDR3aa: ASSFRGVWSYEQY
v_gene: TRBV19; j_gene: TRBJ1-1; CDR3aa: ASSTWGGGTEAF
v_gene: TRBV9; j_gene: TRBJ2-1; CDR3aa: ASSVSQGSRDEQF
v_gene: TRBV7-9; j_gene: TRBJ2-7; CDR3aa: ASSLGLAVTSYEQY
v_gene: TRBV7-9; j_gene: TRBJ1-2; CDR3aa: ASRQGYGYT
v_gene: TRBV30; j_gene: TRBJ2-7; CDR3aa: AWSLTGVVPEQY
v_gene: TRBV5-1; j_gene: TRBJ2-6; CDR3aa: ASSLTGGRTGANVLT
v_gene: TRBV28; j_gene: TRBJ2-7; CDR3aa: ASSNPLRQGTYEQY
v_gene: TRBV29-1; j_gene: TRBJ1-2; CDR3aa: SVEKISSGTGGYGYT